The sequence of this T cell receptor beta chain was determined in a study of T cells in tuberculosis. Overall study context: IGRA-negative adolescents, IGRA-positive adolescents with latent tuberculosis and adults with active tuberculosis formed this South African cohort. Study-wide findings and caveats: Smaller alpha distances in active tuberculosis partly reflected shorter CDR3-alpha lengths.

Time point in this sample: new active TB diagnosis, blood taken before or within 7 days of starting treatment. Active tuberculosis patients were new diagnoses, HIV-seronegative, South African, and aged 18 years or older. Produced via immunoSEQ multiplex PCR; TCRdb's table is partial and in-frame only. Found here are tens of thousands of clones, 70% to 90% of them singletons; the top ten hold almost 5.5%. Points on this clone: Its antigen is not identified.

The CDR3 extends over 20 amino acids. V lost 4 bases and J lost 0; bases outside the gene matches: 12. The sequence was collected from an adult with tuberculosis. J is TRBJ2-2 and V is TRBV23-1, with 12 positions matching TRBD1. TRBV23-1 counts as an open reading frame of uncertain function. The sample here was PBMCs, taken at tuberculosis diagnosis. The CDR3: CASSPGLPGQGAANTGELFF. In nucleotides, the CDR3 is TGCGCCAGCAGTCCCGGCCTCCCGGGACAGGGGGCCGCGAACACCGGGGAGCTGTTTTTT.